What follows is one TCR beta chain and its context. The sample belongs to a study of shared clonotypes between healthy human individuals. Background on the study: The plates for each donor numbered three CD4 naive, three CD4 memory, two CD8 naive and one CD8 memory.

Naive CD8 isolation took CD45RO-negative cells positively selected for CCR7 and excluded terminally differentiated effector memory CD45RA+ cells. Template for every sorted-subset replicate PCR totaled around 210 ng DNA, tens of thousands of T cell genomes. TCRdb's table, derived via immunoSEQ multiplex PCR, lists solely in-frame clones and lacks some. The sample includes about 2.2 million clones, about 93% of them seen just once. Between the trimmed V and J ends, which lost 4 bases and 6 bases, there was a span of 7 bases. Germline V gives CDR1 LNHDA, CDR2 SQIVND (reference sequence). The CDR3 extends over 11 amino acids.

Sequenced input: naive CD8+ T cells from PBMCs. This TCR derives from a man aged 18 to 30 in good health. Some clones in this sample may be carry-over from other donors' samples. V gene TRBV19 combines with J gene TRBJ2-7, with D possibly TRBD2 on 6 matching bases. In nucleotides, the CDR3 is TGTGCCAGTAGTAGGGGGGTCGAGCAGTACTTC. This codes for CASSRGVEQYF.